This T cell receptor beta chain was captured by sequencing in a study of T cell clonality in common variable immunodeficiency. This clone came up a few times. The read terminates 3 residues before the CDR3 end, so the remaining end is supplied by the germline J gene. The assay was immunoSEQ multiplex PCR, and TCRdb's table has in-frame clones only and misses some. The repertoire has some 42,000 clones, none seen only once; the ten largest take over 1.3%. The germline gives CDR1 SGHAT, CDR2 FQNNGV. This CDR3 region has 14 residues. The ends were cut back, 4 bases at V and 6 bases at J, with 13 bases in the middle.

The chain links TRBV11-2 to TRBJ2-1; D is uncertain. Sequenced: peripheral blood mononuclear cells. The receptor was isolated from a person aged 18 to 70 in good health. The sequenced CDR3 bases are TGTGCCAGCAGCTCCCTCATTCGGGTCAATGAG. Its translation is CASSSLIRVNE. The complete CDR3 reads CASSSLIRVNEQFF.